Following are 22 T cell receptor beta chains from one sample sequenced in a study of OX40 agonist ivuxolimab in advanced cancers. Method: immunoSEQ multiplex PCR; TCRdb's copy keeps in-frame clones and lacks some. The repertoire holds tens of thousands of clones, with about 89% as singletons. Specimen: CD4+ or CD8+ T cells sorted from blood, collected in a trial of the OX40 agonist ivuxolimab. Source of these receptors: an adult with an advanced solid tumor such as melanoma, head and neck, liver or kidney cancer.

This chain joins TRBV11-2 and TRBJ2-5, with D unclear. In germline, CDR1 is SGHAT, CDR2 FQNNGV. This CDR3 spans 14 amino acids. V lost 4 bases to trimming and J lost 1 base, with 10 bases between them. The CDR3 coding sequence is TGTGCCAGCAGCTCAGTTCGCGGCCAAGAGACCCAGTACTTC. Residues: CASSSVRGQETQYF.

This clone was recorded once. This rearrangement joins TRBV7-2 to TRBJ2-7; the D is unclear. V lost 5 bases, J lost 4 bases, and 15 bases lay in between. CDR3 length: 14 residues. The germline gives CDR1 SGHTA, CDR2 FQGNSA. The CDR3: CASSQLGSGYEQYF. For the CDR3, the DNA is TGTGCCAGCAGCCAACTCGGGTCCGGTTACGAGCAGTACTTC.

This clone is a singleton in its sample. The chain has TRBV27 and TRBJ2-7, with D uncertain. CDR3 length: 14 residues. CDR1 is MNHEY, CDR2 SMNVEV, per germline (reference sequence). V lost 6 bases and J 0 bases, leaving 12 bases between the germline ends. The CDR3 sequence: CASSQQFRSYEQYF. The DNA for the CDR3 is TGTGCCAGCAGCCAACAGTTTCGCTCCTACGAGCAGTACTTC.

The chain couples TRBV18 to TRBJ2-5, with D perhaps matching TRBD2 (5 bases). Germline CDR1 KGHSH, CDR2 LQKENI. The germline V and J ends were trimmed by 5 bases and 5 bases, with 18 bases remaining between them. The CDR3 length is 15 residues. CDR3 nucleotides: TGTGCCAGCTCATCAAGACGGGAATCCGGGGAGACCCAGTACTTC. Its protein product is CASSSRRESGETQYF.

The chain has TRBV12-5 and TRBJ2-1; D perhaps matches TRBD2 (6 bases). V dropped 0 bases and J dropped 3 bases, with 21 bases sitting between them. The CDR3 is 19 residues long. Germline CDR1 and CDR2: LGHNT and FRNRAP. In nucleotides, the CDR3 is TGTGCTAGTGGTTTGGTAACTACGGCGGGGTCCACTATCTACAATGAGCAGTTCTTC. It specifies CASGLVTTAGSTIYNEQFF.

The rearrangement joins TRBV19 to TRBJ1-5; D ambiguous. The CDR3 totals 17 residues. The germline gives CDR1 LNHDA, CDR2 SQIVND (reference sequence). V was pared by 1 base and J by 3 bases, with 16 bases between. CDR3 DNA sequence: TGTGCCAGTAGTATAGTGGAGACGGTGGGCCTCAATCAGCCCCAGCATTTT. It yields the protein CASSIVETVGLNQPQHF.

This chain connects TRBV28 to TRBJ1-6; D call uncertain. Germline V gene lookup returns CDR1 MDHEN and CDR2 SYDVKM. Trimming stripped 2 bases from V and 0 bases from J, with 11 bases between. This CDR3 spans 17 amino acids. CDR3 loop: CASSLPSPSSYNSPLHF. The CDR3 nucleotides read TGTGCCAGCAGTTTACCCAGCCCGAGCTCCTATAATTCACCCCTCCACTTT.

The J gene is TRBJ2-7, the V gene TRBV15; 10 nucleotides align to TRBD1. The V gene's germline CDR1 is LNHNV and CDR2 YYDKDF (reference sequence). With 1 base clipped from V and 3 bases from J, the junction kept 0 bases outside the gene matches. This CDR3 has 14 amino acids. CDR3 in DNA: TGTGCCACCAGCAGAGGGACAGGGGGCTACGAGCAGTACTTC. Translation: CATSRGTGGYEQYF.

The V gene is TRBV5-6, the J gene TRBJ2-1; D gene ambiguous. Between the trimmed V and J ends, which lost 3 bases and 7 bases, there was a span of 8 bases. CDR1 is SGHDT, CDR2 YYEEEE, per germline. CDR3 length: 12 residues. CDR3 DNA: TGTGCCAGCAGCTCTTGGTTGAATGAGCAGTTCTTC. This gives the protein CASSSWLNEQFF.

This clone was seen only once. The CDR3 nucleotides read TGTGCCAGCACCCTAACCGGGACTCACTCTTTGTTCTTC. Its protein product is CASTLTGTHSLFF. The J gene is TRBJ2-1, the V gene TRBV28; maybe TRBD2 (6 bases). Trimming pared 7 bases from V and 15 bases from J, leaving 22 bases between. Germline V gene lookup returns CDR1 MDHEN and CDR2 SYDVKM. The CDR3 runs 13 residues. The variable domain in full, with the rest retrieved from reference TRBV28 and TRBJ2-1, is DVKVTQSSRYLVKRTGEKVFLECVQDMDHENMFWYRQDPGLGLRLIYFSYDVKMKEKGDIPEGYSVSREKKERFSLILESASTNQTSMYLCASTLTGTHSLFFGPGTRLTVL.

CDR3: CASSSLGRTGGEQYF. CDR3 in DNA: TGTGCCAGCAGCTCTCTTGGCCGGACAGGGGGCGAGCAGTACTTC. The rearrangement links TRBV11-2 to TRBJ2-7, with TRBD1 matching 10 bases. The CDR3 consists of 15 residues. CDR1 and CDR2 (germline): SGHAT, FQNNGV. Losses at the gene ends were 4 bases for V and 6 bases for J; bases not matched to a gene: 9.

V gene TRBV19 combines with J gene TRBJ2-2; 8 positions match TRBD2. The V segment lost 3 bases and the J segment 6 bases; nucleotides outside the gene matches: 6. The CDR3 is 15 amino acids. Germline-derived CDR1 and CDR2 are LNHDA and SQIVND (reference sequence). CDR3 region: CASSIGGRIAGELFF. The CDR3 DNA reads TGTGCCAGTAGTATTGGCGGGAGGATAGCCGGGGAGCTGTTTTTT.

The CDR3 here is CASSYRAGYEQYF. CDR3 nucleotide sequence: TGTGCCAGCAGTTACCGGGCGGGGTACGAGCAGTACTTC. The chain employs TRBV6-5 and TRBJ2-7; perhaps TRBD2 as D (6 bases). The V end lost 2 bases, the J end lost 4 bases, and 9 bases lay between the germline ends. Germline V gives CDR1 MNHEY, CDR2 SVGAGI. There are 13 residues in the CDR3.

The gene calls are TRBV7-9 and TRBJ2-5; 7 nucleotides match TRBD2. V shed 5 bases and J 1 base; nucleotides not matched to a gene: 4. From germline, CDR1 is SEHNR and CDR2 FQNEAQ (reference sequence). The CDR3 runs 14 residues. CDR3 amino acids: CASSRGTTQETQYF. The CDR3 coding sequence is TGTGCCAGCAGCCGGGGGACTACCCAAGAGACCCAGTACTTC. The entire variable domain, with the rest obtained from reference TRBV7-9 and TRBJ2-5, is as follows: DTGVSQNPRHKITKRGQNVTFRCDPISEHNRLYWYRQTLGQGPEFLTYFQNEAQLEKSRLLSDRFSAERPKGSFSTLEIQRTEQGDSAMYLCASSRGTTQETQYFGPGTRLLVL.

The chain combines TRBV28 with TRBJ2-7, with a weak D call TRBD2 (6 bases). CDR1 is MDHEN, CDR2 SYDVKM, per germline. This CDR3 has 13 amino acids. The ends were cut back, 9 bases at V and 6 bases at J, with 18 bases in the middle. In DNA, the CDR3 is TGTGCCAGTAGACCGGGTGGGGGGAGCGAGCAGTACTTC. This gives the protein CASRPGGGSEQYF.

The V call is TRBV28, the J call TRBJ1-2; 8 bases map to TRBD1. CDR1 and CDR2 from the germline V gene are MDHEN and SYDVKM. The CDR3 covers 15 residues. V lost 6 bases, J lost 4 bases, and 10 bases stayed unmatched. The CDR3 is CASSPGTGLSYGYTF. For the CDR3, the DNA is TGTGCCAGCAGCCCTGGGACAGGTCTCTCCTATGGCTACACCTTC.

V and J are TRBV5-1 and TRBJ2-7, with D perhaps TRBD1 (5 bases). The ends were cut back, 0 bases at V and 5 bases at J, with 15 bases in the middle. The CDR3 has 15 amino acids. CDR1 is SGHRS, CDR2 YFSETQ, per germline. The CDR3 DNA reads TGCGCCAGCAGCTTGGGGCCGGCAGGGCAAGACGAGCAGTACTTC. It is translated as CASSLGPAGQDEQYF.

The chain has TRBV27 and TRBJ2-3, with D possibly TRBD2 on 5 matching bases. The CDR3 has 15 amino acids. The V and J ends lost 1 base and 0 bases respectively, with 8 bases between them. Germline V gene lookup returns CDR1 MNHEY and CDR2 SMNVEV (reference sequence). The CDR3 is CASSLYRGSTDTQYF. CDR3 nucleotide sequence: TGTGCCAGCAGTTTATACCGCGGGAGCACAGATACGCAGTATTTT.

V is TRBV7-8 and J is TRBJ2-2; 11 bases align to TRBD2. The CDR3 covers 19 residues. With 4 bases clipped from V and 9 bases from J, the junction kept 19 bases outside the gene matches. Germline CDR1 SGHVS, CDR2 FQNEAQ. CDR3 residues: CASSSSAGTSGARGRELFF. CDR3 nucleotides: TGTGCCAGCAGCTCCTCCGCCGGGACTAGCGGAGCCCGGGGTCGGGAGCTGTTTTTT.

Worth noting for this clone: Other DNA sequences within the sample encode an identical CDR3. This chain links TRBV28 with TRBJ2-7; 14 nucleotides align to TRBD2. Germline V gene data show CDR1 as MDHEN and CDR2 as SYDVKM. This CDR3 spans 15 amino acids. Trimming removed 4 bases from V and 5 bases from J; junction bases left unmatched: 4. The CDR3 sequence is CASSSGLAGEDEQYF. The CDR3 nucleotides read TGTGCCAGCAGTTCGGGACTAGCGGGAGAGGACGAGCAGTACTTC. The whole variable domain, remainder taken from reference TRBV28 and TRBJ2-7, is DVKVTQSSRYLVKRTGEKVFLECVQDMDHENMFWYRQDPGLGLRLIYFSYDVKMKEKGDIPEGYSVSREKKERFSLILESASTNQTSMYLCASSSGLAGEDEQYFGPGTRLTVT.

The V call is TRBV18, the J call TRBJ2-7, with D uncertain. The CDR3 extends over 14 amino acids. Germline CDR1 KGHSH, CDR2 LQKENI. With 2 bases removed from V and 2 bases from J, the gap between germline ends came to 10 bases. The CDR3 DNA follows: TGTGCCAGCTCACCAAGTTCCAGTACCTACGAGCAGTACTTC. Residues: CASSPSSSTYEQYF.

J is TRBJ2-7 and V is TRBV11-3; D is undetermined. Trimming pared 2 bases from V and 3 bases from J, leaving 14 bases between. Germline-derived CDR1 and CDR2 are SGHNT and YENEEA. This CDR3 is 15 amino acids long. CDR3 in amino acids: CASSLNTAGFYEQYF. CDR3 coding DNA: TGTGCCAGCAGCTTAAATACGGCCGGGTTCTACGAGCAGTACTTC.